These T cell receptor beta chains were read from a single sample in a study of blood T cells in healthy people across ages. TCRdb passed the 5' RACE reads through MiXCR, listing each CDR3 protein once. The sample records over a million distinct CDR3 sequences, approximately 40% being singletons. Sequenced input: blood. These receptors originate from a woman in her late teens or twenties in good health. Both conserved end residues are part of each CDR3. A D gene is named only where the DNA matches it firmly. Only some rows state a clone size, as once, few, many or a class for expanded clones.

V gene,clone size,D gene,J gene,CDR3 protein,CDR3 DNA
TRBV10-2,few,TRBD2,TRBJ2-1,CASILGTSGRGNEQFF,TGCGCCAGCATTCTCGGGACTAGCGGGAGGGGCAATGAGCAGTTCTTC
TRBV10-1,few,TRBD2,TRBJ2-1,CASSVTSGASYNEQFF,TGCGCCAGCAGTGTAACTAGCGGTGCCTCCTACAATGAGCAGTTCTTC
TRBV6-6,-,-,TRBJ1-3,CASSSVNSGNTIYF,TGTGCCAGCAGTTCAGTCAACTCTGGAAACACCATATATTTT
TRBV20-1,-,-,TRBJ1-1,CSARGWGMNTEAFF,TGCAGTGCTAGAGGTTGGGGGATGAACACTGAAGCTTTCTTT
TRBV20-1,-,-,TRBJ1-1,CSARSYREGAAFF,TGCAGTGCTAGATCCTATCGAGAGGGAGCAGCTTTCTTT
TRBV20-1,few,-,TRBJ1-2,CSAGERGGYGYTF,TGCAGTGCCGGTGAAAGGGGCGGCTATGGCTACACCTTC
TRBV6-1,-,-,TRBJ2-1,CASSDDYNEQFF,TGTGCCAGCAGTGACGACTACAATGAGCAGTTCTTC
TRBV5-5,-,-,TRBJ2-1,CAGSLAPGPGDEQFF,TGTGCCGGCAGCTTGGCCCCAGGGCCAGGGGATGAGCAGTTCTTC
TRBV7-6,-,-,TRBJ2-7,CASSFDHWADEQYF,TGTGCCAGCAGCTTCGATCACTGGGCCGACGAGCAGTACTTC
TRBV7-9,-,TRBD1,TRBJ1-4,CASSTTDRGPEGATNEKLFF,TGTGCCAGCAGCACCACTGACAGGGGCCCTGAAGGGGCAACTAATGAAAAACTGTTTTTT
TRBV7-9,few,TRBD1,TRBJ1-4,CASSSFRGMATNEKLFF,TGTGCCAGCAGCTCCTTCAGGGGGATGGCAACTAATGAAAAACTGTTTTTT
TRBV2,-,TRBD2,TRBJ2-7,CASSEKLAGAYEQYF,TGTGCCAGCAGTGAAAAGCTAGCGGGGGCCTACGAGCAGTACTTC
TRBV21-1,few,-,TRBJ1-5,CASSDEGDGDQPQHF,TGTGCCAGCAGCGATGAGGGGGACGGAGATCAGCCCCAGCATTTT
TRBV3-1,-,-,TRBJ2-1,CARLPGVLYNEQFF,TGTGCCAGACTACCCGGGGTTTTATACAATGAGCAGTTCTTC
TRBV27,few,TRBD2,TRBJ2-3,CASSLVFAGGTDTQYF,TGTGCCAGCAGTTTGGTATTCGCGGGGGGCACAGATACGCAGTATTTT
TRBV2,-,-,TRBJ1-6,CASSDEGMNSPLHF,TGTGCCAGCAGTGATGAGGGGATGAATTCACCCCTCCACTTT
TRBV27,-,-,TRBJ1-2,CASSPRTAEINYGYTF,TGTGCCAGCAGTCCCCGGACAGCAGAGATTAACTATGGCTACACCTTC
TRBV9,-,-,TRBJ2-5,CASSVGTSPPSHEQYF,TGTGCCAGCAGCGTGGGGACCTCCCCCCCCTCGCATGAGCAGTACTTC
TRBV3-1,-,-,TRBJ2-1,CASSQDSVPSYNEQFF,TGTGCCAGCAGCCAGGATAGCGTCCCCTCCTACAATGAGCAGTTCTTC
TRBV10-3,few,TRBD1,TRBJ1-1,CAISDTTGRGREAFF,TGTGCCATCAGTGATACGACAGGGAGAGGCCGGGAAGCTTTCTTT
TRBV20-1,-,-,TRBJ2-3,CSATRSAGQFRTDTQYF,TGCAGTGCTACCCGGAGCGCAGGACAGTTCCGAACAGATACGCAGTATTTT
TRBV27,-,TRBD2,TRBJ2-3,CASSLGLEITDTQYF,TGTGCCAGCAGTTTGGGACTAGAGATCACAGATACGCAGTATTTT
TRBV7-2,-,-,TRBJ2-5,CASSGGNYNEQYF,TGTGCCAGCAGTGGGGGGAACTACAATGAGCAGTACTTC
TRBV20-1,-,-,TRBJ2-5,CRVHGGETQYF,TGCAGAGTTCATGGAGGAGAGACCCAGTACTTC
TRBV3-1,few,-,TRBJ2-3,CASSQPSWGEVQYF,TGTGCCAGCAGCCAACCCTCGTGGGGAGAAGTGCAGTATTTT
TRBV30,few,-,TRBJ2-6,CAWRQGAGANVLTF,TGTGCCTGGAGACAGGGTGCAGGGGCCAACGTCCTGACTTTC
TRBV12-3/TRBV12-4,-,-,TRBJ1-5,CASSFEAGNNQPQHF,TGTGCCAGCAGTTTTGAGGCAGGGAACAATCAGCCCCAGCATTTT
TRBV7-2,-,TRBD2,TRBJ2-5,CANSSQGSGGRDNEQYF,TGTGCCAACAGCTCCCAGGGTAGCGGGGGGAGGGACAATGAGCAGTACTTC
TRBV2,-,-,TRBJ1-2,CASSDEQTINGYTF,TGTGCCAGCAGTGACGAACAGACAATCAATGGCTACACCTTC
TRBV4-2,few,-,TRBJ2-7,CASSQEHGSYEQYF,TGTGCCAGCAGCCAAGAGCACGGCTCCTACGAGCAGTACTTC
TRBV6-5,few,-,TRBJ2-7,CASSYSGHRAYEQYF,TGTGCCAGCAGTTACTCGGGGCACCGGGCCTACGAGCAGTACTTC
TRBV12-3/TRBV12-4,few,-,TRBJ1-5,CASSLDTAVNQPQHF,TGTGCCAGCAGTTTAGACACCGCGGTCAATCAGCCCCAGCATTTT
TRBV7-2,many,TRBD2,TRBJ2-1,CASSFSPITSGNYNEQFF,TGTGCCAGCAGCTTTTCCCCAATTACTAGCGGGAACTACAATGAGCAGTTCTTC
TRBV29-1,many,-,TRBJ2-1,CSGASSYNEQFF,TGCAGCGGAGCGAGCTCCTACAATGAGCAGTTCTTC
TRBV7-2,few,TRBD2,TRBJ2-1,CATGLAGGRNEQFF,TGTGCCACCGGACTAGCGGGAGGACGGAATGAGCAGTTCTTC
TRBV27,once,-,TRBJ2-5,CASSYGFTETQYF,TGTGCCAGCAGTTATGGGTTTACGGAGACCCAGTACTTC